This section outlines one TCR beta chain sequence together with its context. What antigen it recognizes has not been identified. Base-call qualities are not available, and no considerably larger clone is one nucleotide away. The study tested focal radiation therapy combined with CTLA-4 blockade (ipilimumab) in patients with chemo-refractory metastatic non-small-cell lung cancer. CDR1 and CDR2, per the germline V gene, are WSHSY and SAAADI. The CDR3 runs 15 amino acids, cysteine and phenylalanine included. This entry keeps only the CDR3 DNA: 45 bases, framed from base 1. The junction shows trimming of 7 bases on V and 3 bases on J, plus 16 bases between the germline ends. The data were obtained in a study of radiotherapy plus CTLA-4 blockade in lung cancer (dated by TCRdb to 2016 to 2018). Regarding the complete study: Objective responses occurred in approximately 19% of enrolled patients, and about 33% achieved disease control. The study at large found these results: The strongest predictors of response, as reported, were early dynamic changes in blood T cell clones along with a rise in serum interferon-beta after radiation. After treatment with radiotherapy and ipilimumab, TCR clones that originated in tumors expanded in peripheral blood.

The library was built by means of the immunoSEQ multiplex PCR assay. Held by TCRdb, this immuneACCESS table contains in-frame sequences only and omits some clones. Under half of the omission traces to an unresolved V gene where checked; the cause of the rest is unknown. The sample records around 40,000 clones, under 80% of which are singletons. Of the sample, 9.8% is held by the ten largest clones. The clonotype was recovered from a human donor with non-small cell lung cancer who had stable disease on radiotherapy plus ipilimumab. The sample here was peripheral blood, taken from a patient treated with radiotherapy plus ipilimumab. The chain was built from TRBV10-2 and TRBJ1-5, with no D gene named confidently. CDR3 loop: CASTKATGVNQPQHF. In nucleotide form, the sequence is TGCGCCAGCACTAAAGCAACGGGTGTCAATCAGCCCCAGCATTTT.